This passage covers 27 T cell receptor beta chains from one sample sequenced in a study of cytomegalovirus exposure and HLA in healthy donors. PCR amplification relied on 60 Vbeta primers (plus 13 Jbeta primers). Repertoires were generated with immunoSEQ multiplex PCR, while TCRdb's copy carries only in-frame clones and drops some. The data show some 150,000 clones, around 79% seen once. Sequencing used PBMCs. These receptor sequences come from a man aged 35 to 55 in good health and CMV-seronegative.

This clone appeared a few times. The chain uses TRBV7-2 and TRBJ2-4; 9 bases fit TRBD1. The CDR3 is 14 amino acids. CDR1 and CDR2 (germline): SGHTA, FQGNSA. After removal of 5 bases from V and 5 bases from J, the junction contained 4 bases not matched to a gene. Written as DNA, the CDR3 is TGTGCCAGCAGCAGGGACAGGGTGGAAAACATTCAGTACTTC. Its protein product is CASSRDRVENIQYF. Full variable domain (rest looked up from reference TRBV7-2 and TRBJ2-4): GAGVSQSPSNKVTEKGKDVELRCDPISGHTALYWYRQSLGQGLEFLIYFQGNSAPDKSGLPSDRFSAERTGGSVSTLTIQRTQQEDSAVYLCASSRDRVENIQYFGAGTRLSVL.

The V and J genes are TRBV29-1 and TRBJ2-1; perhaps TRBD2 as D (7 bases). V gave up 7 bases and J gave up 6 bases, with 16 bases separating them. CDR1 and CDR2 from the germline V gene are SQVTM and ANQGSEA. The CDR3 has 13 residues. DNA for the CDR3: TGCAGCGAGCGGGACATGGGGGTCAATGAGCAGTTCTTC. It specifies CSERDMGVNEQFF.

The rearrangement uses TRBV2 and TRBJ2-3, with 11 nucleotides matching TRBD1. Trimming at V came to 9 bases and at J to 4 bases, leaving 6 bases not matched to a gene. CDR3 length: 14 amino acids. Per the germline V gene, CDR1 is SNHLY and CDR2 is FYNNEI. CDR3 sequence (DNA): TGTGCCAGTGGACAGGGGGCTGTCTCAGATACGCAGTATTTT. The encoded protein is CASGQGAVSDTQYF.

The CDR3 protein is CASSVRGSHGYTF. The DNA of the CDR3 is TGTGCCAGCAGTGTTCGGGGGTCTCATGGCTACACCTTC. V and J are TRBV6-4 and TRBJ1-2, with D tentatively TRBD1 (5 bases). The CDR3 contains 13 residues. Trimming shortened V by 4 bases and J by 6 bases, and 12 bases separated the two germline ends. CDR1 and CDR2 (germline): MRHNA, SNTAGT.

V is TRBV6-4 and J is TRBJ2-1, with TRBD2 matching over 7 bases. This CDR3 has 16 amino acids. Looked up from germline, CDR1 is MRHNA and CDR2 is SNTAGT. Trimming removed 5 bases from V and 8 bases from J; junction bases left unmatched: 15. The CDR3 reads CASSLRAGSRGDEQFF. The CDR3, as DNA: TGTGCCAGCAGTCTTCGGGCGGGAAGCCGGGGGGATGAGCAGTTCTTC.

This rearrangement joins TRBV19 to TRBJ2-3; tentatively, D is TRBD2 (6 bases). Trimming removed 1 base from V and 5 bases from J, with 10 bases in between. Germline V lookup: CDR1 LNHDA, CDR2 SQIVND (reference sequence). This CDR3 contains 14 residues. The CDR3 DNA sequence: TGTGCCAGTAGTATAGCGGGACTTAGAGATACGCAGTATTTT. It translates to CASSIAGLRDTQYF. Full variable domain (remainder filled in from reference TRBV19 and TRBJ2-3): DGGITQSPKYLFRKEGQNVTLSCEQNLNHDAMYWYRQDPGQGLRLIYYSQIVNDFQKGDIAEGYSVSREKKESFPLTVTSAQKNPTAFYLCASSIAGLRDTQYFGPGTRLTVL.

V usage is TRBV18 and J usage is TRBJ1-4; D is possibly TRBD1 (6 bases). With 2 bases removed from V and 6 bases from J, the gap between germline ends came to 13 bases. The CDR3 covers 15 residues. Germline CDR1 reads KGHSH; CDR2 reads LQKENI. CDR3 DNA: TGTGCCAGCTCACCAGAATTGGGGGCGGATGAAAAACTGTTTTTT. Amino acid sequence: CASSPELGADEKLFF.

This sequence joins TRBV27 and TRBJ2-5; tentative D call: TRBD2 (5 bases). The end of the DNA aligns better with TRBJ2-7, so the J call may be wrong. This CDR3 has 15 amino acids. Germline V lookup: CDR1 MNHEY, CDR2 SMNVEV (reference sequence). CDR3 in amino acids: CASTTFAGSSYEQYF. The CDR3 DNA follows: TGTGCCAGCACCACTTTCGCGGGTAGCTCCTACGAGCAGTACTTC.

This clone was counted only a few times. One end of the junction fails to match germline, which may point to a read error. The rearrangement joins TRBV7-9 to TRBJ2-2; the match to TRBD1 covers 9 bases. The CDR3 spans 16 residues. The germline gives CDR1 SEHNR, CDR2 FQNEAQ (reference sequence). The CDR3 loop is CSSSFRDRDDTGELFF. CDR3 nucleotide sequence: TGTTCCAGCAGCTTCAGGGACAGGGATGATACCGGGGAGCTGTTTTTT.

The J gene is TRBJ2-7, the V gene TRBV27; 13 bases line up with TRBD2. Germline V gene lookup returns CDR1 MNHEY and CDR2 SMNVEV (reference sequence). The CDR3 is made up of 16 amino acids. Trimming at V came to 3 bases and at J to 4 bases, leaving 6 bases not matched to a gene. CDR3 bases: TGTGCCAGCAGTTTCTTGACTAGCGGGAGGCCGTACGAGCAGTACTTC. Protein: CASSFLTSGRPYEQYF.

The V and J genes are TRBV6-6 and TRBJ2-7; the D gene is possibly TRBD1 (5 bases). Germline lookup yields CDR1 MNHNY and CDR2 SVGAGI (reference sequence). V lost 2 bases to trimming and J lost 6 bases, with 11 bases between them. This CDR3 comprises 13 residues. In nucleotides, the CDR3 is TGTGCCAGCAGTTACCCAGACAGAGGCGAGCAGTACTTC. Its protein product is CASSYPDRGEQYF.

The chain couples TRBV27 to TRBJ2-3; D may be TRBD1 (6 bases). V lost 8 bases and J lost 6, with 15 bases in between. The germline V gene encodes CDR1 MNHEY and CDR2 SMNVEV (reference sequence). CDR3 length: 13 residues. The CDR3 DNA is TGTGCCAGCGGGCAGGGGTTTAGTGATACGCAGTATTTT. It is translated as CASGQGFSDTQYF.

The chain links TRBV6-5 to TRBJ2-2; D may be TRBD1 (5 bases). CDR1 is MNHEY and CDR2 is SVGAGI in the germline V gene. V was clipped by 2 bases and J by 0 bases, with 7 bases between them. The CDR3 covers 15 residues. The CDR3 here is CASSYTGANTGELFF. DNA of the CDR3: TGTGCCAGCAGTTACACAGGAGCGAACACCGGGGAGCTGTTTTTT.

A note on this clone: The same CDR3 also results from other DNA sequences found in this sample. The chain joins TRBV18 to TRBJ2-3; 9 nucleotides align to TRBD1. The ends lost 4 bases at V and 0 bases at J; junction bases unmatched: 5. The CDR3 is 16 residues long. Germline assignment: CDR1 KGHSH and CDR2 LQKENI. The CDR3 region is CASSRQQGASTDTQYF. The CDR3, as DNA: TGTGCCAGCTCACGGCAACAGGGGGCAAGCACAGATACGCAGTATTTT.

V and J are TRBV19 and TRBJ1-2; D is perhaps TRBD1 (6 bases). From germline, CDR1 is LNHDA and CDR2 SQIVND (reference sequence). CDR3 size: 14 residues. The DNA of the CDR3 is TGTGCATCGTACTCTGGGGGGGCGAACTATGGCTACACCTTC. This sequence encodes CASYSGGANYGYTF.

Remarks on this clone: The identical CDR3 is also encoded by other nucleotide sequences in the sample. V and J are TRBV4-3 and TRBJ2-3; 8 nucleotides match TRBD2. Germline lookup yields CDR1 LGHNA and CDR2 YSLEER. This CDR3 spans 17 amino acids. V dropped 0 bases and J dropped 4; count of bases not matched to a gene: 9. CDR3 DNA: TGCGCCAGCAGCCAAGATAGTGGCGGGAGGATAGCAGATACGCAGTATTTT. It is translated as CASSQDSGGRIADTQYF.

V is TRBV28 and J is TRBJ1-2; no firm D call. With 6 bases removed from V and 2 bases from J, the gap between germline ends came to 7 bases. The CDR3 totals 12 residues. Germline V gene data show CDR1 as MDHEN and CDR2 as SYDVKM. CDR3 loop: CASRAPNYGYTF. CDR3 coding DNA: TGTGCCAGCAGGGCCCCAAACTATGGCTACACCTTC.

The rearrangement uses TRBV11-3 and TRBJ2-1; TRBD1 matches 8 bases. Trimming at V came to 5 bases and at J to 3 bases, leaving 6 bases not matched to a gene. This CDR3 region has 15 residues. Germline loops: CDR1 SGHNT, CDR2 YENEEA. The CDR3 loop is CASSPGGLYYNEQFF. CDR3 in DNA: TGTGCCAGCAGCCCAGGGGGCCTATACTACAATGAGCAGTTCTTC.

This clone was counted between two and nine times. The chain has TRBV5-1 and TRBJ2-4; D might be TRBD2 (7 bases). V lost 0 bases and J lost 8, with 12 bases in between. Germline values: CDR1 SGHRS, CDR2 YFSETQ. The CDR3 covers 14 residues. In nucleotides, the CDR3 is TGCGCCAGCAGCTTGGTGGGGGGGGCGGACATTCAGTACTTC. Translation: CASSLVGGADIQYF.

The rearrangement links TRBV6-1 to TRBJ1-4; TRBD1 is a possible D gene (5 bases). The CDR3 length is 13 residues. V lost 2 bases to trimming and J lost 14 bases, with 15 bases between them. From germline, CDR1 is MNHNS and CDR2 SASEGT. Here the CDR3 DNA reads TGTGCCAGCAGTGAACAAGCTTCAGGGTCGCTGTTTTTT. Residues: CASSEQASGSLFF.

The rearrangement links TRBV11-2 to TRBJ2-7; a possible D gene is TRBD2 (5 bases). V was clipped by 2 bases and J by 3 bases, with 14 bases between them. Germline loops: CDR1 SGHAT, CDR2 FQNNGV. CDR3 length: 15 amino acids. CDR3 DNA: TGTGCCAGCAGCTTACTCAGGACTGGCTTCTACGAGCAGTACTTC. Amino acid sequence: CASSLLRTGFYEQYF.

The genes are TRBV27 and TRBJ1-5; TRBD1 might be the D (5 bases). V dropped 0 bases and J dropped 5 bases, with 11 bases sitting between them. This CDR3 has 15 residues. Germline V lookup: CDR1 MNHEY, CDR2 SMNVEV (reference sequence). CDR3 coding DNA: TGTGCCAGCAGTTTATCCCCCACAGGCGATCAGCCCCAGCATTTT. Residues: CASSLSPTGDQPQHF.

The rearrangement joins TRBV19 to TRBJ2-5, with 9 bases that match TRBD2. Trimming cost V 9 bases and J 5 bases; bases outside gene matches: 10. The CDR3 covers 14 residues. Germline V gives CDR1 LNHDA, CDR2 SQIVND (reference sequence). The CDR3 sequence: CASKPLAGAETQYF. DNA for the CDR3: TGTGCCAGCAAGCCCTTAGCGGGAGCCGAGACCCAGTACTTC.

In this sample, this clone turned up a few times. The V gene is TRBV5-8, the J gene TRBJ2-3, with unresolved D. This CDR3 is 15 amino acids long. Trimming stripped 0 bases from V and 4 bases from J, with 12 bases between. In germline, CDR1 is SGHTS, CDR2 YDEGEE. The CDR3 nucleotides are TGTGCCAGCAGCTTGGAAGGCGGTCGTGCAGATACGCAGTATTTT. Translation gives CASSLEGGRADTQYF.

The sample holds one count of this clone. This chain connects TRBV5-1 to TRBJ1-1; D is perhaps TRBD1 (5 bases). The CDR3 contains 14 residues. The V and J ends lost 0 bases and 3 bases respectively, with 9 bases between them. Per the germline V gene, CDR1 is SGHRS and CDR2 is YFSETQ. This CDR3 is CASSLEWGDTEAFF. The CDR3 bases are TGCGCCAGCAGCTTGGAATGGGGGGACACTGAAGCTTTCTTT.

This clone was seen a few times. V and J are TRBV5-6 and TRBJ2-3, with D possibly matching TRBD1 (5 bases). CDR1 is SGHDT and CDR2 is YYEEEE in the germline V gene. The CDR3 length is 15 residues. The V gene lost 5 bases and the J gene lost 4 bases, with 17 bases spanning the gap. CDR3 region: CASRGRLVRSDTQYF. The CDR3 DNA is TGTGCCAGCAGGGGGCGGCTAGTGCGGTCAGATACGCAGTATTTT.

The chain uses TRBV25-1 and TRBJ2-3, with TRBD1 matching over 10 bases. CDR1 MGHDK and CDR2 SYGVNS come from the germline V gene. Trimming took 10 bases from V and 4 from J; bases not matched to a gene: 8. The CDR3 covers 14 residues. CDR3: CATTGTGVADTQYF. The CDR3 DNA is TGTGCCACCACCGGGACAGGGGTCGCAGATACGCAGTATTTT.